One and the same sample provided the 17 T cell receptor beta chains below, sequenced in a study of human T cells and chemical hapten exposure. Noted time point: pre-sensitization, week 0. Stated treatment: therapeutic diphenylcyclopropenone sensitization with weekly scalp DPC. TCRdb independently ran MiXCR on the RACE reads; one entry per CDR3 protein. Of some 74,000 distinct CDR3 sequences in the sample, approximately 15% were seen once. Specimen: whole blood, collected in connection with sensitization to the hapten diphenylcyclopropenone (DPC). These receptors came from a woman between 50 and 59 years old with alopecia areata. Some clones in this sample may be carry-over from other donors' samples.

This chain uses TRBV3-1 with TRBJ1-1, with TRBD1 matching over 7 bases. With V trimmed by 2 bases and J by 1 base, 1 base remained unmatched. There are 14 residues in the CDR3. CDR1 and CDR2 (germline): LGHDT, YNNKEL (reference sequence). CDR3 coding DNA: TGTGCCAGCAGCCAAAGGGACAGGAACACTGAAGCTTTCTTT. Translation: CASSQRDRNTEAFF. Supplemented by reference TRBV3-1 and TRBJ1-1, the full variable domain reads DTAVSQTPKYLVTQMGNDKSIKCEQNLGHDTMYWYKQDSKKFLKIMFSYNNKELIINETVPNRFSPKSPDKAHLNLHINSLELGDSAVYFCASSQRDRNTEAFFGQGTRLTVV.

The V gene is TRBV29-1, the J gene TRBJ2-2; D is unclear. Between the trimmed V and J ends, which lost 4 bases and 4 bases, there was a span of 7 bases. The CDR3 runs to 12 residues. Germline lookup yields CDR1 SQVTM and CDR2 ANQGSEA. CDR3 loop: CSVAGTTGELFF. The CDR3 DNA follows: TGCAGCGTTGCCGGTACCACCGGGGAGCTGTTTTTT.

As concerns this clonotype: One junction end disagrees with the germline gene, perhaps due to a read error. The chain is built from TRBV12-3 or TRBV12-4 and TRBJ1-6, with D possibly TRBD1 on 6 matching bases. The CDR3 consists of 13 residues. Here the CDR3 reads CGSSPRGDSPLHF. DNA of the CDR3: TGTGGCAGCAGCCCTAGGGGGGATTCACCCCTCCACTTT.

V is TRBV11-2 and J is TRBJ1-4, with a weak D call TRBD1 (5 bases). This CDR3 spans 16 amino acids. Germline lookup yields CDR1 SGHAT and CDR2 FQNNGV. The germline V and J ends were trimmed by 1 base and 8 bases, with 17 bases remaining between them. CDR3 sequence (DNA): TGTGCCAGCAGCTTAGGGCGCGGAGGGGCGAGGGAAAAACTGTTTTTT. Amino acids: CASSLGRGGAREKLFF.

This clonotype was detected a few times. The chain couples TRBV5-5 to TRBJ1-1; D call uncertain. Germline CDR1 and CDR2: SGHKS and YYEKEE (reference sequence). This CDR3 contains 15 residues. The ends were cut back, 6 bases at V and 5 bases at J, with 20 bases in the middle. The CDR3 is CASTREQGLTTEAFF. CDR3 nucleotides: TGTGCCAGCACCCGGGAACAAGGGCTGACGACTGAAGCTTTCTTT.

This clonotype was seen only a few times. In nucleotides, the CDR3 is TGCAGCGTCTTCCCGGACAGGGGAAAGGGCACAGATACGCAGTATTTT. This encodes CSVFPDRGKGTDTQYF. V gene TRBV29-1 combines with J gene TRBJ2-3; 9 nucleotides agree with TRBD1. The junction had 11 bases not matched to a gene; V was cut back by 6 bases and J by 1 base. The length of the CDR3 is 16 residues. The germline CDR1 and CDR2 sequences are SQVTM and ANQGSEA.

This clonotype was recorded many times. This chain uses TRBV18 with TRBJ1-1; no firm D call. Germline V lookup: CDR1 KGHSH, CDR2 LQKENI. With 2 bases removed from V and 1 base from J, the gap between germline ends came to 11 bases. The CDR3 runs to 15 residues. The CDR3 DNA reads as TGTGCCAGCTCACCATCACTGGGGAGGAACACTGAAGCTTTCTTT. Residues: CASSPSLGRNTEAFF.

To note about this clonotype: Since a much larger clone is just one base distant, this may be a read error. The genes are TRBV5-5 and TRBJ1-4; no reliable D call. Looked up from germline, CDR1 is SGHKS and CDR2 is YYEKEE (reference sequence). Trimming took 1 base from V and 9 from J, leaving 16 bases between them. CDR3 length: 15 residues. For the CDR3, the DNA is TGTGCCAGCAGCTTGAGCAGGCTTACCAATAAAAAACTGTTTTTT. Translated, it gives CASSLSRLTNKKLFF.

This clonotype has only a few counts. The chain carries TRBV20-1 and TRBJ2-5; 11 nucleotides match TRBD2. With V trimmed by 5 bases and J by 2 bases, 13 bases remained unmatched. CDR1 and CDR2 (germline): DFQATT, SNEGSKA (reference sequence). The CDR3 sequence is 17 residues long. CDR3 nucleotide sequence: TGCAGTGCTGATAACTTACTAGCGGGAGTGTATCAAGAGACCCAGTACTTC. This codes for CSADNLLAGVYQETQYF.

This clonotype has only a few counts. The V gene is TRBV7-2, the J gene TRBJ2-3, with D possibly being TRBD2 (7 bases). The CDR3 runs 15 residues. Germline V gene data show CDR1 as SGHTA and CDR2 as FQGNSA. V shed 5 bases and J shed 10 bases, with 22 bases lying between them. CDR3 DNA sequence: TGTGCCAGCAGCCCGGGACAAAGAACTAGCGTTGCGCAGTATTTT. Its translation: CASSPGQRTSVAQYF. Using reference TRBV7-2 and TRBJ2-3 for the parts outside the CDR3, the full variable domain is GAGVSQSPSNKVTEKGKDVELRCDPISGHTALYWYRQSLGQGLEFLIYFQGNSAPDKSGLPSDRFSAERTGGSVSTLTIQRTQQEDSAVYLCASSPGQRTSVAQYFGPGTRLTVL.

V is TRBV6-1 and J is TRBJ2-1; 11 bases align to TRBD1. Losses at the gene ends were 6 bases for V and 1 base for J; bases not matched to a gene: 2. This CDR3 contains 15 residues. Germline loops: CDR1 MNHNS, CDR2 SASEGT. DNA for the CDR3: TGTGCCAGCAGAAGGGACAGGGGGTCCTACAATGAGCAGTTCTTC. Translating gives CASRRDRGSYNEQFF.

The J gene is TRBJ2-1, the V gene TRBV7-9; 13 bases map to TRBD2. The CDR3 consists of 16 residues. V shed 5 bases, J shed 5 bases, and the junction held 6 bases outside the gene matches. Per germline, CDR1 SEHNR and CDR2 FQNEAQ (reference sequence). Here the CDR3 reads CASSLPGTSGDNEQFF. The CDR3 DNA is TGTGCCAGCAGCCTTCCCGGGACTAGCGGGGACAATGAGCAGTTCTTC.

This chain joins TRBV10-3 and TRBJ1-5; a possible D gene is TRBD1 (6 bases). CDR1 ENHRY and CDR2 SYGVKD come from the germline V gene. The V and J ends lost 3 bases and 2 bases respectively, with 8 bases between them. The CDR3 contains 14 residues. The CDR3: CAISEQGGNQPQHF. The DNA of the CDR3 is TGTGCCATCAGTGAACAGGGCGGCAATCAGCCCCAGCATTTT.

The V gene is TRBV11-2, the J gene TRBJ2-5; D not resolved. With 4 bases removed from V and 1 base from J, the gap between germline ends came to 13 bases. This CDR3 has 15 residues. Germline V CDR1 and CDR2: SGHAT, FQNNGV. For the CDR3, the DNA is TGTGCCAGCAGCTCAGAGACCCGAGTCCAAGAGACCCAGTACTTC. It encodes CASSSETRVQETQYF.

This clonotype has a handful of counts. The chain is built from TRBV27 and TRBJ1-1; weak D call: TRBD1 (5 bases). V lost 8 bases and J 3 bases, leaving 13 bases between the germline ends. The CDR3 sequence is 13 residues long. The germline V gene has CDR1 MNHEY and CDR2 SMNVEV (reference sequence). As DNA, the CDR3 is TGTGCCAGCGGACAACAGCAGTACACTGAAGCTTTCTTT. Amino acids: CASGQQQYTEAFF.

This clonotype was seen once. The rearrangement uses TRBV11-2 and TRBJ2-1; tentatively, D is TRBD2 (5 bases). This CDR3 has 15 residues. Trimming took 4 bases from V and 3 from J, leaving 13 bases between them. The germline V gene encodes CDR1 SGHAT and CDR2 FQNNGV. This chain's CDR3 is CASSYSAGIYNEQFF. DNA of the CDR3: TGTGCCAGCAGCTACTCCGCCGGGATCTACAATGAGCAGTTCTTC.

The chain is built from TRBV6-5 and TRBJ2-3; D is undetermined. Trimming cost V 8 bases and J 0 bases, with 15 bases left between them. Germline lookup yields CDR1 MNHEY and CDR2 SVGAGI. CDR3 length: 15 amino acids. In DNA form, the CDR3 reads TGTGCCAGCCGAGAGATCCCGAGGAGCACAGATACGCAGTATTTT. Encoded protein: CASREIPRSTDTQYF.